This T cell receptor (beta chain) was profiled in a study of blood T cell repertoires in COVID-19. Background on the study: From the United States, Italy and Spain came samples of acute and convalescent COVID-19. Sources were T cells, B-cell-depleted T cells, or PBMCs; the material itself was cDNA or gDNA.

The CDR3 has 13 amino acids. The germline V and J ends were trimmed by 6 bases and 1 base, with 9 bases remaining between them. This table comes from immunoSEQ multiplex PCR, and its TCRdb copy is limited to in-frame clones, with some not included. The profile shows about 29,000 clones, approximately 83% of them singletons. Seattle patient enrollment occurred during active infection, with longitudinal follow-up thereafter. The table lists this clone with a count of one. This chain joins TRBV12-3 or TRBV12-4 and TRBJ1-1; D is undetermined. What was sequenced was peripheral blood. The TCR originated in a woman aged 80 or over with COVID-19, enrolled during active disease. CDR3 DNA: TGTGCCAGCAGCCTTCATAGGAACACTGAAGCTTTCTTT. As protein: CASSLHRNTEAFF.